This paragraph covers one T cell receptor beta chain sequence. Germline CDR1 reads SGHDT; CDR2 reads YYEEEE. V was trimmed by 0 bases and J by 1 base, leaving 22 bases between them. CDR3 length: 19 amino acids. This specimen comes from a study of blood T cell repertoires in COVID-19. Study as a whole: Italy, Spain and the United States were the sources of the convalescent and acute COVID-19 samples. T cells, B-cell-depleted T cells, or PBMCs supplied cDNA or gDNA.

Under the authors' procedure: Estimated nucleated cell counts came from reference gene primer amplification. Measured with immunoSEQ multiplex PCR; TCRdb has only the in-frame clones, and not every one. V, J and clone size are taken as reported in that table, and D and trimming were inferred from the DNA itself. The data contain about 130,000 clones, about nine tenths of them singletons. Seattle enrolled patients during active infection and tracked them longitudinally. The material sequenced was peripheral blood. This TCR derives from a woman in her 70s with COVID-19, enrolled during active disease. The V gene is TRBV5-6, the J gene TRBJ1-1; TRBD1 might be the D (5 bases). Written as DNA, the CDR3 is TGTGCCAGCAGCTTGGTCGTCCCGAGGACACGGGTAGGGAACACTGAAGCTTTCTTT. Protein product: CASSLVVPRTRVGNTEAFF.